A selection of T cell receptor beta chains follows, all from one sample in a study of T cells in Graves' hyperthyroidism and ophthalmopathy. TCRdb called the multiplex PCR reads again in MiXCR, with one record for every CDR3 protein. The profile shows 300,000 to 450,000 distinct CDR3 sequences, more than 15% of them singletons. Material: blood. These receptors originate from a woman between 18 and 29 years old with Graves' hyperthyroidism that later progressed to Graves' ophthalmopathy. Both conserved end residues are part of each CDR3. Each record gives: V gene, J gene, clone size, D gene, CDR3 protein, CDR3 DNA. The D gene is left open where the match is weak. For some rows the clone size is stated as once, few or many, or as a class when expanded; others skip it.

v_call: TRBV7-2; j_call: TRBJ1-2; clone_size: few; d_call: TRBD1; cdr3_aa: CASSLDRETFNYGYTF; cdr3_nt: TGTGCCAGCAGCTTGGACAGGGAAACCTTTAACTATGGCTACACCTTC
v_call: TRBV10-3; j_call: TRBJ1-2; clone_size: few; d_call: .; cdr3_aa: CAISEGTGRAAYGYTF; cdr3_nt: TGTGCCATCAGTGAGGGAACAGGCCGGGCGGCATATGGCTACACCTTC
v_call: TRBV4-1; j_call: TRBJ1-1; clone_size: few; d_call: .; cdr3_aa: CASSQGRAGWEAFF; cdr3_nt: TGCGCCAGCAGCCAAGGCCGGGCAGGATGGGAAGCTTTCTTT
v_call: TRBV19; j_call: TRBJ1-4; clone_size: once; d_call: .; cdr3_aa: CASTGFATNGKLFF; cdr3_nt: TGTGCCTCAACAGGGTTTGCAACTAATGGAAAACTGTTTTTT
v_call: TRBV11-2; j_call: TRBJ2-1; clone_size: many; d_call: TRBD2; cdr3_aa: CASSYQLAGVGYSPDEQFF; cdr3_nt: TGTGCCAGCAGCTACCAACTAGCGGGAGTTGGTTATAGTCCGGATGAGCAGTTCTTC
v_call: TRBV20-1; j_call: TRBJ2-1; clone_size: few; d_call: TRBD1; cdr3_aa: CSAATGGGPEGLLGQFF; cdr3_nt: TGCAGTGCTGCGACAGGGGGGGGACCAGAAGGCTTATTGGGGCAGTTCTTC
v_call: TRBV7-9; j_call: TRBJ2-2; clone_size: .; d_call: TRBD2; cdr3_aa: CASSTAGGPAGELFF; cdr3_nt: TGTGCCAGCAGCACAGCGGGAGGACCCGCCGGGGAGCTGTTTTTT
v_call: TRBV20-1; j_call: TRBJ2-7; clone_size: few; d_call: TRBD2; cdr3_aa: CSARGGGRTYEQYF; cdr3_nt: TGCAGTGCTAGGGGGGGGGGGAGGACCTACGAGCAGTACTTC
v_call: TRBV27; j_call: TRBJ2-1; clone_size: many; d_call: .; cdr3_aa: CASSVVGTADEQFF; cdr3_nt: TGTGCCAGCAGTGTTGTGGGGACGGCCGATGAGCAGTTCTTC
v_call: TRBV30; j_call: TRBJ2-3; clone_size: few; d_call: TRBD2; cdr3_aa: CAWSVVPPGLLTLYTQYF; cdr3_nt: TGTGCCTGGAGTGTTGTACCACCGGGACTACTGACCCTCTATACGCAGTATTTT
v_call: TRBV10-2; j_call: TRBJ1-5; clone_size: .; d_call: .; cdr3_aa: CASRSGSNQPQHF; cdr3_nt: TGCGCCAGCCGGTCGGGGAGCAATCAGCCCCAGCATTTT
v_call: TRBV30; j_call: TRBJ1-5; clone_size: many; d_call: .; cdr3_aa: CAWRDGPHQPQHF; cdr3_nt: TGTGCCTGGAGGGACGGGCCTCATCAGCCCCAGCATTTT
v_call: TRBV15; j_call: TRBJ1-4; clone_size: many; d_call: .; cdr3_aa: CATSRVGKGQGVTNEKLFF; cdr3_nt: TGTGCCACCAGCAGAGTCGGGAAGGGCCAAGGGGTAACTAATGAAAAACTGTTTTTT
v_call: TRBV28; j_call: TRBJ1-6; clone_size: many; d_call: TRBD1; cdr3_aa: CASSPPGQLNSPLHF; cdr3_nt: TGTGCCAGCAGTCCGCCGGGACAGCTGAATTCACCCCTCCACTTT
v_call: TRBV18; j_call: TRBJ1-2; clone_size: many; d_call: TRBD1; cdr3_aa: CASSGQGTNYGYTF; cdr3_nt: TGTGCCAGCTCCGGACAGGGAACAAACTATGGCTACACCTTC
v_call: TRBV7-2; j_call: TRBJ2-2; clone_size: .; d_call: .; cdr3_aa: CASSRGAVEPNTGELVF; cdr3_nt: TGTGCCAGCAGCCGAGGGGCAGTTGAGCCAAACACCGGGGAGCTGGTTTTT
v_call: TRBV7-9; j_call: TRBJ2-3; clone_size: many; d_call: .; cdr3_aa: CASSSAGVSDTQYF; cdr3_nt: TGTGCCAGCAGCTCCGCAGGGGTATCAGATACGCAGTATTTT
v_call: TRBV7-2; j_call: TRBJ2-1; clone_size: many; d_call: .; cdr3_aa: CATQGYETQFF; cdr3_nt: TGTGCCACCCAGGGATATGAGACCCAGTTCTTC